The sequence of this TCR beta chain was determined in a study of metastatic and nonmetastatic thyroid tumors. There were no patients who had received any treatment before thyroid surgery. TCRdb used MiXCR to call clones anew from the PCR reads. The table lists about 17,000 clones, around 30% of them singletons. This clone occurred a few times. Per the germline V gene, CDR1 is DFQATT and CDR2 is SNEGSKA (reference sequence). J gave up 1 base and V 7 bases, and 2 bases lay outside the gene matches. CDR3 length: 14 residues. This receptor was taken from a female donor with papillary thyroid cancer or a benign thyroid nodule (not recorded which). Some clones in this sample may be carry-over from other donors' samples. The specimen sequenced was tumor tissue. The rearrangement uses TRBV20-1 and TRBJ2-7, with 15 bases that match TRBD2. Here the CDR3 reads CSGGLAGGSYEQYF. The CDR3 DNA sequence: TGCAGTGGGGGACTAGCGGGGGGATCCTACGAGCAGTACTTC.